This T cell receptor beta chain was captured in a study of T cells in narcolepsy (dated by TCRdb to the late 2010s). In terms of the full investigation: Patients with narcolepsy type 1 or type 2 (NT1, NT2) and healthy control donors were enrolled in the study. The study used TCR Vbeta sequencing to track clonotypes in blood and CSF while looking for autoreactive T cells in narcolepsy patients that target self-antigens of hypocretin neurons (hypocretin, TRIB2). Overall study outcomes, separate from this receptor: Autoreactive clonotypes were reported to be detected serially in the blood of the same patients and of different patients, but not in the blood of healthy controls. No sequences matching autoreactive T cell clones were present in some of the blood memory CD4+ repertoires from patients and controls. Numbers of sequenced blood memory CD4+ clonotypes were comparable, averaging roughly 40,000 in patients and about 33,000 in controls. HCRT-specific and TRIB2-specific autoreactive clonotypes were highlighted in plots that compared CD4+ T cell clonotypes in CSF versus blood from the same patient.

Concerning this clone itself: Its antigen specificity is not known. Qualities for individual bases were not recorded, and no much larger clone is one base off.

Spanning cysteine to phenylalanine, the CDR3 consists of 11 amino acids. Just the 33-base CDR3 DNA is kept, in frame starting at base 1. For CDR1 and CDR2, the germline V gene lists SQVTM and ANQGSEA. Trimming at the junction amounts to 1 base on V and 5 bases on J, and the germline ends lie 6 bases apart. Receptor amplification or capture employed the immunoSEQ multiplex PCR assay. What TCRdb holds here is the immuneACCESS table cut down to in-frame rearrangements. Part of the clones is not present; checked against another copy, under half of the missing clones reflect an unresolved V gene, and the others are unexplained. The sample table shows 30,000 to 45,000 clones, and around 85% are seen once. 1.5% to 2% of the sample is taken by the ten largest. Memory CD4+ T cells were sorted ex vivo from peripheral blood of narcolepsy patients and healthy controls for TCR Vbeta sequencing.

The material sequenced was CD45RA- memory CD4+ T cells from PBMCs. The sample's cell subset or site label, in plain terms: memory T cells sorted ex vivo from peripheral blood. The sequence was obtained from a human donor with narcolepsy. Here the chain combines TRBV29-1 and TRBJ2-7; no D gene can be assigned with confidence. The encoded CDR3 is CSVEVLDEQYF. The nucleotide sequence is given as TGCAGCGTTGAAGTGCTAGACGAGCAGTACTTC.